Included here is one T cell receptor beta chain sequence, with context. The entry originates in a study of blood T cell repertoires in COVID-19. Study summary: Samples came from the United States, Italy and Spain, spanning acute and convalescent COVID-19. In each case, the material was cDNA or gDNA derived from T cells, B-cell-depleted T cells, or PBMCs.

Original analysis: Reference gene primers were amplified, and this amplification served to estimate nucleated cell counts. Data came from immunoSEQ multiplex PCR; TCRdb stores just in-frame clones and leaves some out. The D gene and trimming were derived from the DNA, and the V and J assignments and clone size from that table. Found here are roughly 320,000 clones, roughly 85% of them singletons; the top ten hold more than 6%. The source material was peripheral blood. The receptor comes from a human donor in a cohort sampled during active COVID-19.

The CDR3 loop is CASLLGGDTWGYTF. The CDR3 DNA reads as TGTGCCAGTCTCCTTGGGGGGGATACGTGGGGCTACACCTTC. The chain has TRBV2 and TRBJ1-2; a possible D gene is TRBD1 (5 bases). Germline CDR1 reads SNHLY; CDR2 reads FYNNEI. The V end lost 9 bases, the J end lost 8 bases, and 22 bases lay between the germline ends. The CDR3 is made up of 14 amino acids. Using reference TRBV2 and TRBJ1-2 for the parts outside the CDR3, the full variable domain is EPEVTQTPSHQVTQMGQEVILRCVPISNHLYFYWYRQILGQKVEFLVSFYNNEISEKSEIFDDQFSVERPDGSNFTLKIRSTKLEDSAMYFCASLLGGDTWGYTFGSGTRLTVV.